The next 20 T cell receptor beta chains were all read from a single sample in a study of blood T cell repertoires in COVID-19 (dated by TCRdb to 2020 to 2022). The receptor library was made with the immunoSEQ multiplex PCR assay. TCRdb obtained this table from immuneACCESS and retained in-frame rearrangements with V and J assigned. These tables miss some clones; where compared with another copy, unresolved V genes account for less than half of the shortfall, and the remainder is unexplained. For this sample there are about 270,000 clones; just over 90% appear just once. About 2.5% of the sample goes to the ten largest clones. Sequencing was done on a sample of PBMCs or T cells enriched from blood (not recorded which). These TCRs come from a woman in her forties with acute COVID-19.

Only one count was recorded for this clone. V usage is TRBV24-1 and J usage is TRBJ1-2, with D possibly TRBD1 on 5 matching bases. This CDR3 contains 15 residues. Germline CDR1 and CDR2: KGHDR and SFDVKD. Between the trimmed V and J ends, which lost 3 bases and 3 bases, there was a span of 13 bases. CDR3 protein: CATSDTQGGDYGYTF. In nucleotides, the CDR3 is TGTGCCACCAGTGATACCCAGGGCGGTGACTATGGCTACACCTTC.

The V call is TRBV18, the J call TRBJ2-1; TRBD2 aligns across 8 bases. Germline CDR1 is KGHSH and CDR2 is LQKENI. This CDR3 contains 17 residues. Unmatched junction bases numbered 11, after V lost 2 bases and J lost 5 bases. CDR3: CASSPTSGGGPNNEQFF. The CDR3 DNA sequence: TGTGCCAGCTCACCAACTAGCGGAGGAGGACCTAACAATGAGCAGTTCTTC.

This clone was seen just once. The chain links TRBV9 to TRBJ2-1; 9 bases are shared with TRBD2. The CDR3 has 15 amino acids. Germline V CDR1 and CDR2: SGDLS, YYNGEE. Trimming at V came to 3 bases and at J to 2 bases, leaving 3 bases not matched to a gene. Here the CDR3 DNA reads TGTGCCAGCAGCGCTAGCGGGGAGGCCTACAATGAGCAGTTCTTC. This encodes CASSASGEAYNEQFF.

This chain links TRBV5-1 with TRBJ2-1, with 9 bases fitting TRBD2. This CDR3 spans 16 amino acids. Losses at the gene ends were 2 bases for V and 8 bases for J; bases not matched to a gene: 11. Germline values: CDR1 SGHRS, CDR2 YFSETQ. The CDR3 here is CASSFTGGGDFHEQFF. DNA of the CDR3: TGCGCCAGCAGCTTTACCGGCGGGGGGGATTTCCATGAGCAGTTCTTC.

This chain uses TRBV10-3 with TRBJ2-7; possibly TRBD1 for D (6 bases). V lost 10 bases and J 2 bases, leaving 24 bases between the germline ends. This CDR3 has 16 amino acids. Germline values: CDR1 ENHRY, CDR2 SYGVKD. CDR3 sequence: CATTDRDNPIPYEQYF. The CDR3 DNA sequence: TGTGCCACCACCGACCGGGACAACCCGATACCCTACGAGCAGTACTTC.

The chain links TRBV4-2 to TRBJ2-6; D gene uncertain. Germline values: CDR1 LGHNA, CDR2 YNFKEQ. Trimming shortened V by 3 bases and J by 0 bases, and 9 bases separated the two germline ends. This CDR3 region has 16 residues. The CDR3 protein is CASSHGSLSGANVLTF. DNA of the CDR3: TGTGCCAGCAGCCACGGGTCTCTCTCTGGGGCCAACGTCCTGACTTTC.

The chain carries TRBV6-2 or TRBV6-3 and TRBJ2-3, with 12 bases identical to TRBD2. Losses at the gene ends were 6 bases for V and 2 bases for J; bases not matched to a gene: 12. CDR3 length: 18 residues. From germline, CDR1 is MNHEY and CDR2 SVGEGT. CDR3 region: CASSTIRTSGTSTDTQYF. The CDR3 DNA is TGTGCCAGCAGCACGATAAGGACTAGCGGGACTTCCACAGATACGCAGTATTTT.

The chain employs TRBV5-1 and TRBJ2-3; perhaps TRBD2 as D (5 bases). The CDR3 contains 13 residues. The germline gives CDR1 SGHRS, CDR2 YFSETQ. V shed 0 bases and J shed 6 bases, with 8 bases lying between them. The CDR3 sequence is CASSLETTDTQYF. The CDR3 nucleotides read TGCGCCAGCAGCTTGGAGACTACGGATACGCAGTATTTT.

This chain uses TRBV5-6 with TRBJ2-7; D is perhaps TRBD1 (5 bases). The CDR3 has 13 residues. Germline CDR1 SGHDT, CDR2 YYEEEE. V lost 4 bases to trimming and J lost 2 bases, with 10 bases between them. This CDR3 is CASSVDSTYEQYF. CDR3 in DNA: TGTGCCAGCAGCGTCGACAGTACCTACGAGCAGTACTTC.

The chain couples TRBV12-3 or TRBV12-4 to TRBJ1-1; 7 nucleotides match TRBD1. With 6 bases clipped from V and 5 bases from J, the junction kept 6 bases outside the gene matches. CDR3 length: 13 residues. The CDR3 nucleotides read TGTGCCAGCAGCACGACAGGGTATACTGAAGCTTTCTTT. It is translated as CASSTTGYTEAFF.

This chain uses TRBV12-5 with TRBJ2-3, with 12 bases identical to TRBD1. This CDR3 comprises 16 residues. Looked up from germline, CDR1 is LGHNT and CDR2 is FRNRAP. The trim removed 4 bases at V and 6 bases at J, leaving 8 bases unmatched. The CDR3 DNA sequence: TGTGCTAGTGGTTCGGGACAGGGGGCGATTTCGGATACGCAGTATTTT. The encoded protein is CASGSGQGAISDTQYF.

The chain is built from TRBV19 and TRBJ1-5; D is possibly TRBD1 (6 bases). Germline V gives CDR1 LNHDA, CDR2 SQIVND (reference sequence). The CDR3 loop spans 15 amino acids. V dropped 3 bases and J dropped 6 bases, with 15 bases sitting between them. The CDR3 DNA is TGTGCCAGTAGTATGGACACCTTGGGGGCTCAGCCCCAGCATTTT. Amino acids: CASSMDTLGAQPQHF.

The chain employs TRBV10-3 and TRBJ1-2; 7 bases line up with TRBD1. V gave up 6 bases and J gave up 2 bases; unmatched junction bases: 3. The CDR3 length is 13 residues. The germline gives CDR1 ENHRY, CDR2 SYGVKD. For the CDR3, the DNA is TGTGCCATCAGGGACAGGACCAACTATGGCTACACCTTC. It codes for CAIRDRTNYGYTF.

This clone was recorded only once. V gene TRBV5-1 combines with J gene TRBJ2-5; D may be TRBD2 (6 bases). Germline V gene data show CDR1 as SGHRS and CDR2 as YFSETQ. V dropped 4 bases and J dropped 4 bases, with 14 bases sitting between them. The CDR3 sequence is 14 residues long. CDR3 in amino acids: CASSLSTRGETQYF. CDR3 coding DNA: TGCGCCAGCAGCCTATCGACTAGGGGAGAGACCCAGTACTTC.

The CDR3 region is CASRSPGQAPPGSSGNTIYF. Written as DNA, the CDR3 is TGTGCCAGCAGATCCCCGGGACAGGCCCCTCCTGGCTCCTCTGGAAACACCATATATTTT. This chain joins TRBV28 and TRBJ1-3; 8 bases line up with TRBD1. Germline V gives CDR1 MDHEN, CDR2 SYDVKM. CDR3 length: 20 residues. Trimming removed 6 bases from V and 0 bases from J; junction bases left unmatched: 19. Drawing the rest from reference TRBV28 and TRBJ1-3, the complete variable domain is DVKVTQSSRYLVKRTGEKVFLECVQDMDHENMFWYRQDPGLGLRLIYFSYDVKMKEKGDIPEGYSVSREKKERFSLILESASTNQTSMYLCASRSPGQAPPGSSGNTIYFGEGSWLTVV.

CDR3 sequence reads: CASRLAGGPTDTQYF. DNA of the CDR3: TGTGCCAGCAGGTTAGCGGGAGGGCCCACAGATACGCAGTATTTT. The V call is TRBV6-5, the J call TRBJ2-3, with 11 positions matching TRBD2. Germline V gives CDR1 MNHEY, CDR2 SVGAGI. This CDR3 region has 15 residues. Trimming removed 6 bases from V and 2 bases from J; junction bases left unmatched: 4.

This clone appeared a single time. The chain combines TRBV2 with TRBJ2-7, with D unclear. The germline V and J ends were trimmed by 2 bases and 5 bases, with 16 bases remaining between them. The germline CDR1 and CDR2 sequences are SNHLY and FYNNEI. The CDR3 runs 15 residues. This CDR3 reads CASSEPSFSWHEQYF. The CDR3 DNA is TGTGCCAGCAGTGAACCATCATTCTCGTGGCACGAGCAGTACTTC.

This sequence joins TRBV6-5 and TRBJ2-7, with D tentatively TRBD1 (5 bases). Trimming took off 0 bases at V and 0 bases at J, with 12 bases between the two ends. Germline assignment: CDR1 MNHEY and CDR2 SVGAGI. The CDR3 is 16 amino acids. The CDR3: CASSYSRTLSSYEQYF. The CDR3 DNA reads TGTGCCAGCAGTTACTCGCGGACACTAAGCTCCTACGAGCAGTACTTC.

This chain uses TRBV9 with TRBJ2-3, with D possibly matching TRBD2 (6 bases). This CDR3 is 15 amino acids long. Germline assignment: CDR1 SGDLS and CDR2 YYNGEE. V gave up 2 bases and J gave up 2 bases, with 12 bases separating them. CDR3 bases: TGTGCCAGCAGCGTGTCCGGGGGAACCACAGATACGCAGTATTTT. Translated: CASSVSGGTTDTQYF.

This clone came up a few times. In nucleotides, the CDR3 is TGTGCCAGCAGCCCCGGGACTAGCGGGAGGGGGGCAAACAATGAGCAGTTCTTC. This sequence encodes CASSPGTSGRGANNEQFF. The rearrangement uses TRBV7-9 and TRBJ2-1; 16 bases are a match to TRBD2. The CDR3 length is 18 residues. Germline CDR1 SEHNR, CDR2 FQNEAQ (reference sequence). Losses at the gene ends were 5 bases for V and 5 bases for J; bases not matched to a gene: 9. Supplemented by reference TRBV7-9 and TRBJ2-1, the full variable domain reads DTGVSQNPRHKITKRGQNVTFRCDPISEHNRLYWYRQTLGQGPEFLTYFQNEAQLEKSRLLSDRFSAERPKGSFSTLEIQRTEQGDSAMYLCASSPGTSGRGANNEQFFGPGTRLTVL.